The 26 T cell receptor beta chains reported below all come from one sample, sequenced in a study of blood T cells in healthy people across ages. A J-beta primer mix and a sample-barcoded 5' primer were used in a second PCR of about 6 to 12 cycles. TCRdb re-called the 5' RACE reads through MiXCR, storing one row per CDR3 protein. The profile shows fewer than 800,000 distinct CDR3 sequences, around 21% of them singletons. Material for sequencing was blood. The receptor set was obtained from a man aged 70-80 years in good health.

This clonotype was counted a few times. The genes are TRBV7-6 and TRBJ2-5, with 11 nucleotides matching TRBD2. V lost 6 bases, J lost 2 bases, and 5 bases stayed unmatched. This CDR3 region has 15 residues. The germline V gene has CDR1 SGHVS and CDR2 FNYEAQ. In DNA form, the CDR3 reads TGTGCCAGCAGGACGGGACTAGCGGCTCAAGAGACCCAGTACTTC. It yields the protein CASRTGLAAQETQYF.

In the case of this clonotype: Since a much larger clone is just one base distant, this may be a read error. The chain combines TRBV5-5 with TRBJ2-3; 9 bases match TRBD2. Germline assignment: CDR1 SGHKS and CDR2 YYEKEE (reference sequence). The CDR3 totals 17 residues. Here the CDR3 DNA reads TGTGCCAGCAGCTTGGTCCTGGGGGGACTAGCAGGGGATACGCGGTATTTT. Residues: CASSLVLGGLAGDTRYF.

The chain has TRBV12-3 or TRBV12-4 and TRBJ1-4, with D possibly matching TRBD1 (6 bases). The CDR3 is 15 amino acids. Between the trimmed V and J ends, which lost 0 bases and 8 bases, there was a span of 13 bases. The CDR3 region has the DNA TGTGCCAGCAGTTTAGCGGGGGCGCGAGGGGAAAAACTGTTTTTT. This sequence encodes CASSLAGARGEKLFF.

In its sample, this clonotype was seen a few times. The V call is TRBV21-1, the J call TRBJ2-2; the DNA was not compared with TRBD2, the D call given in the table. TRBV21-1 is a documented pseudogene. This CDR3 is built from 15 residues. The CDR3 sequence is CASSKTSGNTGEPFF. CDR3 in DNA: TGTGCCAGCAGCAAGACTAGCGGGAACACCGGGGAGCCGTTTTTT.

The chain carries TRBV27 and TRBJ2-2; D is unclear. Trimming pared 3 bases from V and 4 bases from J, leaving 9 bases between. Germline-derived CDR1 and CDR2 are MNHEY and SMNVEV (reference sequence). The CDR3 has 14 amino acids. CDR3 loop: CASSFNYGTGELFF. CDR3 sequence (DNA): TGTGCCAGCAGTTTTAACTACGGCACCGGGGAGCTGTTTTTT.

On this clonotype: A much larger clone sits a single nucleotide away, making a read error possible. The chain is built from TRBV13 and TRBJ2-5; the D is unclear. Trimming pared 4 bases from V and 4 bases from J, leaving 10 bases between. CDR3 length: 13 residues. The germline V gene encodes CDR1 PRHDT and CDR2 FYEKMQ (reference sequence). The CDR3 DNA reads TGTGCCAGCAGCTCACGGATGGCAGAGACCCAGTACTTC. Its translation: CASSSRMAETQYF.

This chain links TRBV12-3 or TRBV12-4 with TRBJ2-1; 9 bases align to TRBD2. The CDR3 totals 16 residues. Germline trimming cut 6 bases from V and 0 bases from J; bases unmatched to any gene: 6. The CDR3 coding sequence is TGTGCCAGCAGCGGACTAGCGCCGATCTCCTACAATGAGCAGTTCTTC. This gives the protein CASSGLAPISYNEQFF.

This clonotype has more than one count but fewer than ten. The chain is built from TRBV20-1 and TRBJ2-1, with D uncertain. V lost 3 bases, J lost 2 bases, and 11 bases lay in between. The length of the CDR3 is 14 residues. Germline CDR1 reads DFQATT; CDR2 reads SNEGSKA (reference sequence). The CDR3 DNA follows: TGCAGTGCTAGCGCCTCCGGGCCCTACAATGAGCAGTTCTTC. Protein: CSASASGPYNEQFF.

In DNA, the CDR3 is TGTGCCAGCAGTGCACCAGACAGGGTGTATACGCAGTATTTT. Its translation: CASSAPDRVYTQYF. The J gene is TRBJ2-3, the V gene TRBV6-1; 7 bases fit TRBD1. With V trimmed by 4 bases and J by 7 bases, 8 bases remained unmatched. Germline-derived CDR1 and CDR2 are MNHNS and SASEGT. The CDR3 is 14 residues long.

This chain's CDR3 is CASGQGLGSEQYF. In nucleotides, the CDR3 is TGTGCCAGCGGTCAAGGGTTGGGCTCCGAGCAGTACTTC. The gene calls are TRBV12-3 or TRBV12-4 and TRBJ2-5; D not certain. The J call may not be correct, given that the DNA end is closer to TRBJ2-7. The CDR3 consists of 13 residues.

This clonotype has only a few counts. The chain links TRBV5-1 to TRBJ2-3; TRBD2 might be the D (6 bases). V shed 3 bases and J shed 0 bases, with 8 bases lying between them. This CDR3 contains 14 residues. Germline V gives CDR1 SGHRS, CDR2 YFSETQ. CDR3 amino acids: CASSSEGSTDTQYF. CDR3 in DNA: TGCGCCAGCAGCTCGGAGGGGAGCACAGATACGCAGTATTTT.

With regard to this clonotype: Just one base apart from a much larger clone, this may be a read error. The chain uses TRBV12-5 and TRBJ2-7; D tentatively fits TRBD1 or TRBD2 (5 bases each). Looked up from germline, CDR1 is LGHNT and CDR2 is FRNRAP. The germline V and J ends were trimmed by 7 bases and 2 bases, with 15 bases remaining between them. The CDR3 has 14 residues. CDR3 protein: CASAPGGPTYEQYF. CDR3 nucleotide sequence: TGTGCTAGTGCCCCTGGGGGTCCAACCTACGAGCAGTACTTC.

This clonotype was observed a handful of times. The V gene is TRBV11-2, the J gene TRBJ2-5, with TRBD2 as a possible D gene (5 bases). The DNA end lines up better with TRBJ2-7; the J call may be wrong. The germline gives CDR1 SGHAT, CDR2 FQNNGV. CDR3 length: 14 residues. Here the CDR3 DNA reads TGTGCCAGCAGCTTCACAGCGGAGTCGTACGAGCAGTACTTC. It specifies CASSFTAESYEQYF.

The chain has TRBV6-5 and TRBJ2-5; a weak D match, TRBD2 (6 bases). V was trimmed by 4 bases and J by 2 bases, leaving 14 bases between them. Germline values: CDR1 MNHEY, CDR2 SVGAGI. The CDR3 contains 15 residues. The CDR3 protein is CASSSTSKGQETQYF. The CDR3 DNA follows: TGTGCCAGCAGTTCCACTAGCAAAGGACAAGAGACCCAGTACTTC.

The chain is built from TRBV21-1 and TRBJ2-7; the listed D gene, TRBD1, was not tested against the DNA. TRBV21-1 constitutes a pseudogene. This CDR3 contains 19 residues. The CDR3 region is CASSKPSGPPRDYGYEQYF. The CDR3 DNA reads as TGTGCCAGCAGCAAGCCGTCGGGGCCCCCTAGGGACTATGGCTACGAGCAGTACTTC.

The genes are TRBV27 and TRBJ2-1; 12 nucleotides line up with TRBD2. Trimming cost V 8 bases and J 5 bases; bases outside gene matches: 7. The germline CDR1 and CDR2 sequences are MNHEY and SMNVEV (reference sequence). This CDR3 contains 15 residues. CDR3 nucleotides: TGTGCCAGCGCACATCTAGCGGGAGGGCACAATGAGCAGTTCTTC. Its protein product is CASAHLAGGHNEQFF.

V is TRBV7-3 and J is TRBJ2-2; D might be TRBD1 or TRBD2, each matching 6 bases. V shed 7 bases and J shed 6 bases, with 18 bases lying between them. Germline values: CDR1 SGHTA, CDR2 FQGTGA. CDR3 length: 15 amino acids. This CDR3 is CASTPGAGPPGELFF. The CDR3 DNA sequence: TGTGCCAGCACCCCGGGGGCGGGACCCCCCGGGGAGCTGTTTTTT. Full variable domain (rest looked up from reference TRBV7-3 and TRBJ2-2): GAGVSQTPSNKVTEKGKYVELRCDPISGHTALYWYRQSLGQGPEFLIYFQGTGAADDSGLPNDRFFAVRPEGSVSTLKIQRTERGDSAVYLCASTPGAGPPGELFFGEGSRLTVL.

This sequence joins TRBV20-1 and TRBJ2-1; 10 bases match TRBD2. Germline CDR1 is DFQATT and CDR2 is SNEGSKA (reference sequence). The CDR3 spans 15 residues. Trimming at V came to 4 bases and at J to 0 bases, leaving 3 bases not matched to a gene. The DNA of the CDR3 is TGCAGTGCTAATCAGCGGGAGGGCTCCTACAATGAGCAGTTCTTC. This gives the protein CSANQREGSYNEQFF.

This clonotype was seen a handful of times. This chain uses TRBV30 with TRBJ1-4; D uncertain. Trimming left V 2 bases short and J 5 bases short, with 12 bases between. The CDR3 runs 14 residues. The germline gives CDR1 GTSNPN, CDR2 SVGIG (reference sequence). CDR3 region: CAWSPSQMNEKLFF. DNA for the CDR3: TGTGCCTGGAGTCCGAGCCAGATGAATGAAAAACTGTTTTTT.

V and J are TRBV10-3 and TRBJ2-5; 10 nucleotides align to TRBD2. The end of the DNA aligns better with TRBJ2-1, so the J call may be wrong. The germline CDR1 and CDR2 sequences are ENHRY and SYGVKD. CDR3 size: 14 residues. Here the CDR3 DNA reads TGTGCCATCAGTGAGTCGGGACTAGCGAATGAGCAGTTCTTC. The encoded protein is CAISESGLANEQFF.

This clonotype appeared many times. The CDR3 sequence: CASSPTGGSYEQYF. Written as DNA, the CDR3 is TGTGCCAGCAGCCCGACAGGGGGGTCCTACGAGCAGTACTTC. The rearrangement uses TRBV6-5 and TRBJ2-7; the match to TRBD1 covers 9 bases. The CDR3 totals 14 residues. V lost 6 bases to trimming and J lost 1 base; unmatched junction nucleotides: 4. Germline V CDR1 and CDR2: MNHEY, SVGAGI.

This clonotype was picked up a small number of times. This sequence joins TRBV20-1 and TRBJ1-6; D remains ambiguous. Germline CDR1 and CDR2: DFQATT and SNEGSKA (reference sequence). This CDR3 is built from 16 residues. Trimming took off 3 bases at V and 0 bases at J, with 12 bases between the two ends. The CDR3: CSASLDSSSYNSPLHF. The CDR3, as DNA: TGCAGTGCTAGTCTGGACTCGAGCTCCTATAATTCACCCCTCCACTTT.

This clonotype was seen many times. This rearrangement joins TRBV12-5 to TRBJ2-7, with 8 bases matching TRBD1. Per the germline V gene, CDR1 is LGHNT and CDR2 is FRNRAP. The ends lost 9 bases at V and 4 bases at J; junction bases unmatched: 8. This CDR3 has 13 residues. CDR3 protein: CASKWTGFYEQYF. CDR3 sequence (DNA): TGTGCTAGCAAATGGACAGGGTTTTACGAGCAGTACTTC. The full variable domain, in which reference TRBV12-5 and TRBJ2-7 provide the parts outside the CDR3, is DARVTQTPRHKVTEMGQEVTMRCQPILGHNTVFWYRQTMMQGLELLAYFRNRAPLDDSGMPKDRFSAEMPDATLATLKIQPSEPRDSAVYFCASKWTGFYEQYFGPGTRLTVT.

This clonotype was picked up many times. The chain has TRBV5-6 and TRBJ2-1; maybe TRBD1 (6 bases). The germline V and J ends were trimmed by 4 bases and 2 bases, with 13 bases remaining between them. This CDR3 has 15 amino acids. The germline V gene encodes CDR1 SGHDT and CDR2 YYEEEE. For the CDR3, the DNA is TGTGCCAGCAGCCCCCCCGGGACAACCTACAATGAGCAGTTCTTC. It codes for CASSPPGTTYNEQFF.

The chain uses TRBV5-1 and TRBJ2-5; TRBD2 matches 14 bases. The CDR3 has 16 residues. The trim removed 1 base at V and 4 bases at J, leaving 3 bases unmatched. The germline V gene has CDR1 SGHRS and CDR2 YFSETQ. The CDR3 reads CASSLTGLAGAETQYF. CDR3 coding DNA: TGCGCCAGCAGCTTGACGGGACTAGCGGGAGCAGAGACCCAGTACTTC.

This clonotype was counted only a few times. Its ends do not fully match the called genes, so a read error is possible. V usage is TRBV29-1 and J usage is TRBJ2-5; 9 bases are shared with TRBD2. There are 12 residues in the CDR3. CDR1 SQVTM and CDR2 ANQGSEA come from the germline V gene. The CDR3 sequence is CSVEGLAETQYF. As DNA, the CDR3 is TGCAGCGTGGAAGGACTAGCGGAGACCCAGTACTTC.